The 27 T cell receptor beta chains given below trace back to one sample, sequenced in a study of monozygotic twins with inflammatory bowel disease. After re-calling the 5' RACE reads, TCRdb lists one entry per CDR3 protein, DNA absent. This table holds about 330,000 distinct CDR3 sequences. Specimen: blood. The receptors derive from a human donor with ulcerative colitis or Crohn's disease, or a healthy co-twin of an affected twin (not recorded which).

The chain combines TRBV28 with TRBJ2-2; absent DNA, TCRdb's TRBD2 call cannot be checked. CDR1 is MDHEN, CDR2 SYDVKM, per germline. This CDR3 region has 19 residues. The CDR3 is CASSTLDSRTSGNTGELFF.

This chain uses TRBV20-1 with TRBJ2-7; checking the TCRdb D call of TRBD2 is not possible without DNA. The CDR3 contains 13 residues. CDR1 is DFQATT, CDR2 SNEGSKA, per germline (reference sequence). The CDR3 region is CSARYPIVYEQYF.

The V gene is TRBV3-1, the J gene TRBJ2-1. CDR1 is LGHDT and CDR2 is YNNKEL in the germline V gene (reference sequence). The CDR3 totals 15 residues. This chain's CDR3 is CASSQQTSPYNEQFF.

This chain connects TRBV12-3 or TRBV12-4 to TRBJ2-3; TCRdb reports TRBD2, a call that lacks DNA to check it against. The CDR3 spans 15 residues. The CDR3 spells CASSTLAGGHDTQYF.

The chain employs TRBV28 and TRBJ2-5; TCRdb proposes TRBD2, but this gene call is untestable without DNA. From germline, CDR1 is MDHEN and CDR2 SYDVKM. CDR3 length: 15 residues. The CDR3 sequence: CASSFPSGYQETQYF.

The chain employs TRBV5-1 and TRBJ2-4; TCRdb reports TRBD1, a call that lacks DNA to check it against. In germline, CDR1 is SGHRS, CDR2 YFSETQ. The CDR3 contains 15 residues. The chain's CDR3 is CASSSTGAGENIQYF. Full variable domain (outside the CDR3, taken from reference TRBV5-1 and TRBJ2-4): KAGVTQTPRYLIKTRGQQVTLSCSPISGHRSVSWYQQTPGQGLQFLFEYFSETQRNKGNFPGRFSGRQFSNSRSEMNVSTLELGDSALYLCASSSTGAGENIQYFGAGTRLSVL.

The chain has TRBV29-1 and TRBJ2-1; TCRdb calls TRBD2, which cannot be checked without DNA. The CDR3 has 15 residues. CDR1 is SQVTM, CDR2 ANQGSEA, per germline. CDR3: CSVEGTASRRDEQFF.

CDR3 residues: CAWSVDRDNQPQHF. This sequence joins TRBV30 and TRBJ1-5; the D gene TCRdb calls, TRBD1, cannot be checked with no DNA. Germline V gives CDR1 GTSNPN, CDR2 SVGIG (reference sequence). The CDR3 covers 14 residues.

This chain joins TRBV28 and TRBJ2-7; TCRdb calls TRBD2, which cannot be checked without DNA. This CDR3 has 14 amino acids. The germline V gene has CDR1 MDHEN and CDR2 SYDVKM. The CDR3: CASTVTSGSYEQYF.

The chain combines TRBV15 with TRBJ2-5. The CDR3 is made up of 13 amino acids. CDR1 is LNHNV, CDR2 YYDKDF, per germline (reference sequence). The CDR3 reads CATSAELWETQYF.

V gene TRBV7-9 combines with J gene TRBJ2-1; TCRdb's D gene call, TRBD2, goes unchecked for lack of DNA. The germline gives CDR1 SEHNR, CDR2 FQNEAQ (reference sequence). This CDR3 has 15 amino acids. The CDR3 loop reads CAIAPGGRWYNEQFF.

The rearrangement joins TRBV11-2 to TRBJ2-7; no DNA is available, so the TRBD1 call from TCRdb remains unchecked. From germline, CDR1 is SGHAT and CDR2 FQNNGV. The CDR3 is made up of 14 amino acids. CDR3 region: CASSPTGGVREQYF.

The chain joins TRBV24-1 to TRBJ2-3; TCRdb calls TRBD1, which cannot be checked without DNA. The CDR3 runs 17 residues. Germline V CDR1 and CDR2: KGHDR, SFDVKD. The CDR3 reads CATGESTGGTRADTQYF.

The J gene is TRBJ1-1, the V gene TRBV7-9; TCRdb reports TRBD1, a call that lacks DNA to check it against. The CDR3 covers 13 residues. Germline CDR1 is SEHNR and CDR2 is FQNEAQ (reference sequence). CDR3 loop: CASAGAGYTEAFF.

CDR3 sequence: CSARRTSGNREQYF. This sequence joins TRBV20-1 and TRBJ2-7; with no DNA, the TCRdb D assignment of TRBD2 cannot be verified. The CDR3 runs to 14 residues. Germline loops: CDR1 DFQATT, CDR2 SNEGSKA (reference sequence).

This chain links TRBV6-5 with TRBJ2-7; TCRdb lists TRBD1, though no DNA is available to test this call. The CDR3 is 13 amino acids. The germline gives CDR1 MNHEY, CDR2 SVGAGI. CDR3 sequence reads: CATTPGLGYEQYF.

The chain is built from TRBV14 and TRBJ2-5; the TRBD1 assignment by TCRdb is unverifiable without DNA. Germline CDR1 reads SGHDN; CDR2 reads FVKESK. This CDR3 comprises 14 residues. The CDR3 loop is CASSPGERGMTQYF.

CDR3 residues: CASSLLQGMRNEQYF. The chain uses TRBV5-1 and TRBJ2-7. Germline CDR1 SGHRS, CDR2 YFSETQ. The CDR3 contains 15 residues.

This CDR3 is CASSIGYEQYF. V usage is TRBV19 and J usage is TRBJ2-7. This CDR3 has 11 residues. Germline loops: CDR1 LNHDA, CDR2 SQIVND (reference sequence).

J is TRBJ2-2 and V is TRBV9. CDR1 and CDR2 from the germline V gene are SGDLS and YYNGEE. The CDR3 has 12 amino acids. The CDR3: CGSRGNTGELFF.

The chain joins TRBV19 to TRBJ2-1; TCRdb proposes TRBD1, but this gene call is untestable without DNA. The CDR3 covers 16 residues. The germline V gene encodes CDR1 LNHDA and CDR2 SQIVND (reference sequence). CDR3 protein: CASSIHTPGSYNEQFF. The full variable domain, in which reference TRBV19 and TRBJ2-1 provide the parts outside the CDR3, is DGGITQSPKYLFRKEGQNVTLSCEQNLNHDAMYWYRQDPGQGLRLIYYSQIVNDFQKGDIAEGYSVSREKKESFPLTVTSAQKNPTAFYLCASSIHTPGSYNEQFFGPGTRLTVL.

J is TRBJ1-1 and V is TRBV4-1. The CDR3 is 16 amino acids. Per germline, CDR1 MGHRA and CDR2 YSYEKL. The CDR3 sequence is CASSQVTSYLNTEAFF.

The chain has TRBV6-2 or TRBV6-3 and TRBJ1-3; TCRdb returns TRBD1, unconfirmable since there is no DNA. The CDR3 is 18 residues long. Germline loops: CDR1 MNHEY, CDR2 SVGEGT. This chain's CDR3 is CASSYRAGEESSGNTIYF.

This chain joins TRBV6-5 and TRBJ2-5; TCRdb designates TRBD2, a call that cannot be tested without DNA. The CDR3 runs to 17 residues. CDR1 is MNHEY, CDR2 SVGAGI, per germline. Here the CDR3 reads CASSYSNPSGGSGTQYF.

The chain joins TRBV25-1 to TRBJ1-3. Germline V gene data show CDR1 as MGHDK and CDR2 as SYGVNS. CDR3 length: 15 residues. This CDR3 is CASSEMPARSDTIYF. The full variable domain, rest sourced from reference TRBV25-1 and TRBJ1-3, is EADIYQTPRYLVIGTGKKITLECSQTMGHDKMYWYQQDPGMELHLIHYSYGVNSTEKGDLSSESTVSRIRTEHFPLTLESARPSHTSQYLCASSEMPARSDTIYFGEGSWLTVV.

The chain employs TRBV4-1 and TRBJ2-5. The CDR3 spans 12 residues. Per germline, CDR1 MGHRA and CDR2 YSYEKL. The CDR3 protein is CASSQSSETQYF.

This chain joins TRBV3-1 and TRBJ2-2; TCRdb names TRBD2, which stays unverified in the absence of DNA. Looked up from germline, CDR1 is LGHDT and CDR2 is YNNKEL (reference sequence). This CDR3 spans 16 amino acids. CDR3 sequence: CASSRVRTTDTGELFF.